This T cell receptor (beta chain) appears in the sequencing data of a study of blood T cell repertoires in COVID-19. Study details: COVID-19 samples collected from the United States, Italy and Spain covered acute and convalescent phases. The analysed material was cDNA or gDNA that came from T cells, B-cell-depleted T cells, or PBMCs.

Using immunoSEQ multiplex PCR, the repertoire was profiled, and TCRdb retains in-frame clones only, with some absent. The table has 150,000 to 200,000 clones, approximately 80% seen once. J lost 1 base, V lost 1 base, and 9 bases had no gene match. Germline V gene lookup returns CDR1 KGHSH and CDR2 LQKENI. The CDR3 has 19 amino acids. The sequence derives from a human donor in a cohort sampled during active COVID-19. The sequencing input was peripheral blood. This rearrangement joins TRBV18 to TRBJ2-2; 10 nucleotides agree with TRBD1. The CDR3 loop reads CASSPLPGTGAGNTGELFF. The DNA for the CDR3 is TGTGCCAGCTCACCACTTCCCGGGACAGGGGCAGGGAACACCGGGGAGCTGTTTTTT.